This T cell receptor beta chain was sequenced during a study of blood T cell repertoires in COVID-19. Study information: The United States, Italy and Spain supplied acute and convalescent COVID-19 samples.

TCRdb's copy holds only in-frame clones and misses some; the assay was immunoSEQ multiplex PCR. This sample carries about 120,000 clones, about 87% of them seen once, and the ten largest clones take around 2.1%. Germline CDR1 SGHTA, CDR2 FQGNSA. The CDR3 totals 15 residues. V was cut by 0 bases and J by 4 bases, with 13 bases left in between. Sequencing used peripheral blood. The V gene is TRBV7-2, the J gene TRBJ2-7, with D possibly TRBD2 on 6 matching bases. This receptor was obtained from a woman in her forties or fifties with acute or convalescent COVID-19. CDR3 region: CASSLALGTPYEQYF. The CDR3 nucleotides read TGTGCCAGCAGCTTAGCGTTGGGGACTCCTTACGAGCAGTACTTC.